One and the same sample provided the 23 T cell receptor beta chains below, sequenced in a study of shared clonotypes between healthy human individuals. CD8 cells regarded as naive lacked CD45RO, were positively chosen for CCR7, and omitted terminally differentiated effector memory CD45RA+ cells. TCRdb keeps only in-frame clones here, not all; method: immunoSEQ multiplex PCR. The sample has some 2 million clones, roughly 95% seen once. The sample taken for sequencing was naive CD8+ T cells sorted from blood. These receptors were collected from a man younger than 35 in good health.

The chain links TRBV10-3 to TRBJ2-7; 8 bases agree with TRBD2. The CDR3 runs 17 residues. CDR1 is ENHRY and CDR2 is SYGVKD in the germline V gene. Germline trimming cut 3 bases from V and 3 bases from J; bases unmatched to any gene: 13. CDR3 sequence reads: CAISDSVSGEGVYEQYF. The DNA of the CDR3 is TGTGCCATCAGTGATTCGGTTAGCGGGGAGGGAGTCTACGAGCAGTACTTC.

The chain couples TRBV7-2 to TRBJ2-1; 8 positions match TRBD1. The germline CDR1 and CDR2 sequences are SGHTA and FQGNSA. The length of the CDR3 is 15 residues. With V trimmed by 3 bases and J by 5 bases, 6 bases remained unmatched. DNA of the CDR3: TGTGCCAGCAGCTTCTCCGGGACAGGAAACAATGAGCAGTTCTTC. This codes for CASSFSGTGNNEQFF.

This chain connects TRBV5-1 to TRBJ2-3, with TRBD2 identical over 11 bases. Germline-derived CDR1 and CDR2 are SGHRS and YFSETQ. The CDR3 runs 17 residues. The ends lost 4 bases at V and 2 bases at J; junction bases unmatched: 9. The CDR3, as DNA: TGCGCCAGCAGCCCCCCTAGCGGGGGGCCGAACACAGATACGCAGTATTTT. Translation: CASSPPSGGPNTDTQYF.

The chain carries TRBV6-5 and TRBJ2-2, with D possibly being TRBD1 (6 bases). From germline, CDR1 is MNHEY and CDR2 SVGAGI. V lost 7 bases and J 6 bases, leaving 12 bases between the germline ends. The CDR3 has 13 residues. In DNA form, the CDR3 reads TGTGCCAGCACAGCACAGGGATCCGGGGAGCTGTTTTTT. Translation: CASTAQGSGELFF.

The V gene is TRBV2, the J gene TRBJ2-3; 15 bases are shared with TRBD2. V lost 4 bases and J lost 2; bases outside the gene matches: 10. CDR3 length: 19 residues. The germline V gene encodes CDR1 SNHLY and CDR2 FYNNEI. The CDR3 region has the DNA TGTGCCAGCAGTGTCCAGACCGGGACTAGCGGGAGGTTCACAGATACGCAGTATTTT. Amino acids: CASSVQTGTSGRFTDTQYF.

Notes on this clone: Other nucleotide sequences from this sample produce the same CDR3. The chain carries TRBV27 and TRBJ1-1; D gene unclear. The germline V gene encodes CDR1 MNHEY and CDR2 SMNVEV (reference sequence). This CDR3 is built from 13 residues. Trimming cost V 5 bases and J 2 bases, with 9 bases left between them. The CDR3 nucleotides read TGTGCCAGCAGTCTTCAAGGAAACACTGAAGCTTTCTTT. Its protein product is CASSLQGNTEAFF.

This rearrangement joins TRBV27 to TRBJ2-2; D perhaps matches TRBD2 (5 bases). CDR3 length: 13 amino acids. Germline CDR1 is MNHEY and CDR2 is SMNVEV (reference sequence). The V end lost 6 bases, the J end lost 7 bases, and 12 bases lay between the germline ends. In DNA form, the CDR3 reads TGTGCCAGCAGACTAGTGGACGGCGGGGAGCTGTTTTTT. It specifies CASRLVDGGELFF.

This chain joins TRBV20-1 and TRBJ2-7, with 7 bases identical to TRBD1. Germline lookup yields CDR1 DFQATT and CDR2 SNEGSKA (reference sequence). The CDR3 consists of 11 residues. V was clipped by 2 bases and J by 7 bases; unmatched bases: 2. The CDR3 here is CSARLQGEQYF. As DNA, the CDR3 is TGCAGTGCTAGATTACAGGGGGAGCAGTACTTC.

The chain uses TRBV7-9 and TRBJ1-1, with TRBD1 matching over 9 bases. The V gene end was trimmed by 5 bases and the J gene end by 0 bases; junction bases not matched to a gene: 7. Germline loops: CDR1 SEHNR, CDR2 FQNEAQ (reference sequence). This CDR3 is built from 16 residues. The CDR3 DNA reads TGTGCCAGCAGCCTGGACAGGGGTCCTTTGAACACTGAAGCTTTCTTT. Translated: CASSLDRGPLNTEAFF. Full variable domain (missing parts from reference TRBV7-9 and TRBJ1-1): DTGVSQNPRHKITKRGQNVTFRCDPISEHNRLYWYRQTLGQGPEFLTYFQNEAQLEKSRLLSDRFSAERPKGSFSTLEIQRTEQGDSAMYLCASSLDRGPLNTEAFFGQGTRLTVV.

The chain recombines TRBV19 with TRBJ2-7; TRBD2 might be the D (7 bases). CDR1 LNHDA and CDR2 SQIVND come from the germline V gene (reference sequence). Between the trimmed V and J ends, which lost 6 bases and 6 bases, there was a span of 18 bases. The CDR3 is 14 amino acids. The CDR3 DNA follows: TGTGCCAGTAGGTGGAGGGGGGGGTCGGCCGAGCAGTACTTC. As protein: CASRWRGGSAEQYF.

The V gene is TRBV30, the J gene TRBJ2-3; TRBD1 aligns across 9 bases. Germline CDR1 GTSNPN, CDR2 SVGIG (reference sequence). This CDR3 spans 15 amino acids. Trimming at V came to 4 bases and at J to 5 bases, leaving 10 bases not matched to a gene. The CDR3 sequence is CAWNQGTGGRDTQYF. CDR3 coding DNA: TGTGCCTGGAACCAAGGAACAGGGGGCCGAGATACGCAGTATTTT.

DNA of the CDR3: TGTGCCTGGAACAATGGACAGGGTGGCGTCGAGCAGTACTTC. This translates into CAWNNGQGGVEQYF. This chain joins TRBV30 and TRBJ2-7, with 8 nucleotides matching TRBD1. With 4 bases clipped from V and 6 bases from J, the junction kept 11 bases outside the gene matches. Germline V gene lookup returns CDR1 GTSNPN and CDR2 SVGIG (reference sequence). The CDR3 loop spans 14 amino acids. Supplemented by reference TRBV30 and TRBJ2-7, the full variable domain reads SQTIHQWPATLVQPVGSPLSLECTVEGTSNPNLYWYRQAAGRGLQLLFYSVGIGQISSEVPQNLSASRPQDRQFILSSKKLLLSDSGFYLCAWNNGQGGVEQYFGPGTRLTVT.

The V call is TRBV25-1, the J call TRBJ1-2; 10 bases agree with TRBD1. The CDR3 consists of 16 residues. CDR1 is MGHDK and CDR2 is SYGVNS in the germline V gene. J gave up 3 bases and V 8 bases, and 12 bases lay outside the gene matches. The CDR3 nucleotides read TGTGCCAGCTTGAAATTAGGACAGGGGGACGACTATGGCTACACCTTC. Its translation: CASLKLGQGDDYGYTF.

The chain employs TRBV4-1 and TRBJ1-5; TRBD1 agrees at 7 bases. V lost 3 bases to trimming and J lost 4 bases; unmatched junction nucleotides: 3. The CDR3 contains 14 residues. Germline lookup yields CDR1 MGHRA and CDR2 YSYEKL. CDR3 nucleotide sequence: TGCGCCAGCAGCCACGGACAGGTGAATCAGCCCCAGCATTTT. It encodes CASSHGQVNQPQHF.

This rearrangement joins TRBV11-2 to TRBJ2-3; a weak D match, TRBD2 (6 bases). Trimming cost V 8 bases and J 2 bases, with 11 bases left between them. CDR1 and CDR2 (germline): SGHAT, FQNNGV. The CDR3 totals 13 residues. The chain's CDR3 is CASEGGYTDTQYF. The CDR3, as DNA: TGTGCCAGCGAGGGAGGATACACAGATACGCAGTATTTT.

The chain joins TRBV7-8 to TRBJ1-1, with no clear D. Per the germline V gene, CDR1 is SGHVS and CDR2 is FQNEAQ. The CDR3 consists of 15 residues. V was clipped by 4 bases and J by 0 bases, with 12 bases between them. DNA of the CDR3: TGTGCCAGCAGCTGGAACAGAGGAATGAACACTGAAGCTTTCTTT. This codes for CASSWNRGMNTEAFF.

The CDR3 DNA follows: TGTGCCAGCAGCTTAGGTACGGGCCGCTATGGCTACACCTTC. This translates into CASSLGTGRYGYTF. The chain has TRBV7-9 and TRBJ1-2, with unresolved D. Germline V gene data show CDR1 as SEHNR and CDR2 as FQNEAQ (reference sequence). V was cut by 1 base and J by 4 bases, with 10 bases left in between. The CDR3 extends over 14 amino acids.

This chain links TRBV10-1 with TRBJ2-3; 10 positions agree with TRBD2. The CDR3 spans 18 residues. J was trimmed by 6 bases and V by 3 bases; bases with no gene match: 15. Per germline, CDR1 WNHNN and CDR2 SYGVQD (reference sequence). CDR3 DNA sequence: TGCGCCAGCAGTGACGGGTATAGCGGGGGGCCCACCAGGGATACGCAGTATTTT. Encoded protein: CASSDGYSGGPTRDTQYF.

The J gene is TRBJ1-6, the V gene TRBV9; a weak D match, TRBD1 (5 bases). The CDR3 contains 14 residues. Trimming left V 4 bases short and J 1 base short, with 6 bases between. Germline loops: CDR1 SGDLS, CDR2 YYNGEE. CDR3 protein: CASSPGSYNSPLHF. The CDR3 nucleotides read TGTGCCAGCAGCCCAGGGTCCTATAATTCACCCCTCCACTTT.

The CDR3 nucleotides are TGCGCCAGCAGCATTAGCGGGGGGGCCCCCTACGAGCAGTACTTC. This sequence encodes CASSISGGAPYEQYF. The V call is TRBV5-1, the J call TRBJ2-7, with 11 bases matching TRBD2. CDR1 is SGHRS and CDR2 is YFSETQ in the germline V gene. V lost 4 bases, J lost 2 bases, and 5 bases stayed unmatched. The CDR3 is 15 residues long.

The gene calls are TRBV7-9 and TRBJ2-7; the D gene is possibly TRBD1 (6 bases). Germline CDR1 reads SEHNR; CDR2 reads FQNEAQ (reference sequence). Trimming took off 5 bases at V and 2 bases at J, with 19 bases between the two ends. This CDR3 is built from 16 residues. CDR3 bases: TGTGCCAGCAGCCCCCCCAGGGGCGAGGCGACCTACGAGCAGTACTTC. Translated: CASSPPRGEATYEQYF.

The chain uses TRBV7-2 and TRBJ2-7; 8 bases map to TRBD2. The V gene's germline CDR1 is SGHTA and CDR2 FQGNSA. This CDR3 spans 16 amino acids. With V trimmed by 5 bases and J by 5 bases, 14 bases remained unmatched. The CDR3 spells CASSHFETLAGDEQYF. The CDR3 nucleotides read TGTGCCAGCAGCCATTTCGAAACCCTAGCGGGTGACGAGCAGTACTTC.

Concerning this clone itself: This specimen includes other DNA sequences encoding the same CDR3. The V and J genes are TRBV6-5 and TRBJ2-7; 15 bases fit TRBD2. Germline lookup yields CDR1 MNHEY and CDR2 SVGAGI. The V and J ends lost 3 bases and 4 bases, in that order; junction bases with no gene match: 1. This CDR3 is built from 15 residues. CDR3 amino acids: CASSYGLAGGYEQYF. The DNA for the CDR3 is TGTGCCAGCAGTTATGGACTAGCGGGAGGGTACGAGCAGTACTTC.